These 32 T cell receptor beta chains came from one sample sequenced in a study of cytomegalovirus exposure and HLA in healthy donors (dated by TCRdb to 2016 to 2017). Libraries were made using the immunoSEQ multiplex PCR assay. For the multiplex PCR, a mixture combining 60 forward primers for TCR Vbeta segments and 13 reverse primers for TCR Jbeta segments was used. The source is immuneACCESS, and TCRdb retained only in-frame sequences with V and J called. Part of the clones is not carried over; for the studies checked, unresolved V genes explain less than half of this, and the remainder is unexplained. The sample table lists 87,000 or so clones, 50% to 80% of them with a count of one. The ten most abundant clones make up approximately 3% of the sample. Sequenced: PBMCs. These receptors originate from a man aged 60 to 75 in good health and CMV-seronegative.

The chain links TRBV11-3 to TRBJ2-7; 7 bases map to TRBD1. CDR3 length: 15 amino acids. The germline V gene encodes CDR1 SGHNT and CDR2 YENEEA. With 1 base clipped from V and 3 bases from J, the junction kept 6 bases outside the gene matches. The CDR3 here is CASSLAGTEHYEQYF. CDR3 bases: TGTGCCAGCAGCTTAGCCGGGACAGAACACTACGAGCAGTACTTC.

The genes are TRBV27 and TRBJ1-3; 10 bases fit TRBD1. Germline lookup yields CDR1 MNHEY and CDR2 SMNVEV (reference sequence). This CDR3 comprises 17 residues. J was trimmed by 1 base and V by 5 bases; bases with no gene match: 8. This CDR3 reads CASSKYGTGASGNTIYF. Written as DNA, the CDR3 is TGTGCCAGCAGTAAATACGGGACAGGGGCATCTGGAAACACCATATATTTT.

This sequence joins TRBV2 and TRBJ1-2; D unclear. The CDR3 extends over 14 amino acids. Germline CDR1 is SNHLY and CDR2 is FYNNEI. Trimming took off 6 bases at V and 0 bases at J, with 11 bases between the two ends. For the CDR3, the DNA is TGTGCCAGCAGGGAGGATCAGTCTAACTATGGCTACACCTTC. Its protein product is CASREDQSNYGYTF.

V and J are TRBV7-9 and TRBJ1-1; 8 bases agree with TRBD1. Per germline, CDR1 SEHNR and CDR2 FQNEAQ (reference sequence). J lost 5 bases, V lost 5 bases, and 16 bases had no gene match. The CDR3 length is 17 residues. The CDR3 nucleotides read TGTGCCAGCAGCCAATTCCCCCGAACAGGGGGGGGTACTGAAGCTTTCTTT. Protein: CASSQFPRTGGGTEAFF.

The CDR3 loop is CASSLFLTGYNEQFF. In DNA form, the CDR3 reads TGTGCCAGCAGCTTATTCCTGACAGGGTACAATGAGCAGTTCTTC. V gene TRBV11-2 combines with J gene TRBJ2-1, with 7 bases aligning to TRBD1. Germline V lookup: CDR1 SGHAT, CDR2 FQNNGV. V lost 2 bases to trimming and J lost 4 bases; unmatched junction nucleotides: 5. CDR3 size: 15 residues.

CDR3 sequence reads: CASSSVPYEQYF. The CDR3 DNA sequence: TGTGCCAGCAGTTCCGTTCCCTACGAGCAGTACTTC. The chain recombines TRBV28 with TRBJ2-7; D uncertain. The germline V gene encodes CDR1 MDHEN and CDR2 SYDVKM. CDR3 length: 12 amino acids. V was pared by 4 bases and J by 2 bases, with 6 bases between.

The rearrangement uses TRBV19 and TRBJ1-3, with TRBD1 as a possible D gene (6 bases). The germline V and J ends were trimmed by 5 bases and 8 bases, with 13 bases remaining between them. This CDR3 is built from 13 residues. Germline values: CDR1 LNHDA, CDR2 SQIVND (reference sequence). The CDR3 loop reads CASSPQGRDTIYF. DNA of the CDR3: TGTGCCAGTAGTCCCCAGGGGCGGGACACCATATATTTT.

The chain is built from TRBV11-1 and TRBJ2-3, with 9 bases fitting TRBD2. The germline V gene encodes CDR1 SGHAT and CDR2 FQDESV (reference sequence). The J segment lost 8 bases and the V segment lost 2 bases, leaving 11 bases of the junction unmatched. This CDR3 has 16 amino acids. In DNA, the CDR3 is TGTGCCAGCAGCTTACCGCGGGGGGGCCTTCAAGCTACGCAGTATTTT. As protein: CASSLPRGGLQATQYF.

This clone was counted only a few times. The chain links TRBV6-5 to TRBJ2-2; D gene ambiguous. The germline V gene has CDR1 MNHEY and CDR2 SVGAGI. This CDR3 region has 15 residues. The ends were cut back, 2 bases at V and 1 base at J, with 8 bases in the middle. CDR3 sequence: CASSYVTGNTGELFF. The CDR3 DNA reads TGTGCCAGCAGTTACGTCACGGGGAACACCGGGGAGCTGTTTTTT.

The rearrangement links TRBV9 to TRBJ2-1; D unclear. V was cut by 4 bases and J by 7 bases, with 9 bases left in between. The CDR3 has 12 residues. The V gene's germline CDR1 is SGDLS and CDR2 YYNGEE. The chain's CDR3 is CASSLSLNEQFF. In DNA form, the CDR3 reads TGTGCCAGCAGCCTGAGTTTGAATGAGCAGTTCTTC. Combining the CDR3 with reference TRBV9 and TRBJ2-1 gives the whole variable domain DSGVTQTPKHLITATGQRVTLRCSPRSGDLSVYWYQQSLDQGLQFLIQYYNGEERAKGNILERFSAQQFPDLHSELNLSSLELGDSALYFCASSLSLNEQFFGPGTRLTVL.

V and J are TRBV28 and TRBJ2-1; D may be TRBD2 (6 bases). The length of the CDR3 is 16 residues. Per the germline V gene, CDR1 is MDHEN and CDR2 is SYDVKM. The V end lost 7 bases, the J end lost 3 bases, and 19 bases lay between the germline ends. CDR3 coding DNA: TGTGCCAGCATCCCCGGGGGTAGCGGCAACTACAATGAGCAGTTCTTC. It specifies CASIPGGSGNYNEQFF.

The chain has TRBV19 and TRBJ2-3; tentative D call: TRBD1 (6 bases). V was cut by 4 bases and J by 4 bases, with 18 bases left in between. In germline, CDR1 is LNHDA, CDR2 SQIVND (reference sequence). This CDR3 region has 16 residues. The CDR3 nucleotides read TGTGCCAGTAGTAGGGGGCCCGACGGTTTCCCAGATACGCAGTATTTT. Its protein product is CASSRGPDGFPDTQYF.

The chain is built from TRBV28 and TRBJ2-5, with 14 bases aligning to TRBD2. CDR3 length: 20 residues. V dropped 5 bases and J dropped 1; count of bases not matched to a gene: 15. Per germline, CDR1 MDHEN and CDR2 SYDVKM. The CDR3 nucleotides read TGTGCCAGCAGTCCATGGACTAGCGGGGGGTACAATAAAGTCCAAGAGACCCAGTACTTC. As protein: CASSPWTSGGYNKVQETQYF.

This chain uses TRBV7-3 with TRBJ1-2; D is possibly TRBD1 (5 bases). CDR1 and CDR2 (germline): SGHTA, FQGTGA. V was clipped by 2 bases and J by 4 bases, with 11 bases between them. CDR3 length: 14 residues. CDR3: CASSLWAGPYGYTF. The CDR3 nucleotides are TGTGCCAGCAGCTTATGGGCAGGGCCCTATGGCTACACCTTC.

As DNA, the CDR3 is TGTGCCAGCAGCAGGGGGGACAGCGACTCGGGAAATAATTCACCCCTCCACTTT. It translates to CASSRGDSDSGNNSPLHF. The chain recombines TRBV9 with TRBJ1-6, with TRBD1 matching 7 bases. The CDR3 has 18 amino acids. Germline loops: CDR1 SGDLS, CDR2 YYNGEE. J lost 5 bases, V lost 4 bases, and 15 bases had no gene match.

This chain uses TRBV6-4 with TRBJ1-6, with 9 positions matching TRBD1. Trimming at V came to 6 bases and at J to 10 bases, leaving 4 bases not matched to a gene. The CDR3 loop spans 13 amino acids. Per germline, CDR1 MRHNA and CDR2 SNTAGT. This CDR3 reads CASRDRGQSPLHF. The CDR3 coding sequence is TGTGCCAGCAGGGACAGGGGACAATCACCCCTCCACTTT.

The gene calls are TRBV7-9 and TRBJ1-1; 8 nucleotides match TRBD1. Trimming removed 5 bases from V and 9 bases from J; junction bases left unmatched: 5. Germline CDR1 reads SEHNR; CDR2 reads FQNEAQ (reference sequence). There are 12 residues in the CDR3. The chain's CDR3 is CASSPGGIKAFF. DNA of the CDR3: TGTGCCAGCAGCCCAGGGGGCATTAAAGCTTTCTTT. Variable domain in full (rest from reference TRBV7-9 and TRBJ1-1): DTGVSQNPRHKITKRGQNVTFRCDPISEHNRLYWYRQTLGQGPEFLTYFQNEAQLEKSRLLSDRFSAERPKGSFSTLEIQRTEQGDSAMYLCASSPGGIKAFFGQGTRLTVV.

The V call is TRBV28, the J call TRBJ1-5, with 9 bases matching TRBD1. The V gene's germline CDR1 is MDHEN and CDR2 SYDVKM. CDR3 length: 16 amino acids. V lost 3 bases, J lost 4 bases, and 7 bases stayed unmatched. The chain's CDR3 is CASSLIQGAGNQPQHF. The CDR3 DNA follows: TGTGCCAGCAGTTTGATACAGGGGGCAGGGAATCAGCCCCAGCATTTT.

This clone was seen a few times. The chain carries TRBV29-1 and TRBJ2-2; 10 positions match TRBD2. Losses at the gene ends were 7 bases for V and 6 bases for J; bases not matched to a gene: 11. Germline V gives CDR1 SQVTM, CDR2 ANQGSEA. The CDR3 is 15 amino acids. CDR3 bases: TGCAGCGGAAGGGTCCTAGCGGGAGAGGCCGGGGAGCTGTTTTTT. It yields the protein CSGRVLAGEAGELFF.

The chain joins TRBV6-5 to TRBJ2-5; TRBD2 matches at 9 bases. The J segment lost 5 bases and the V segment lost 2 bases, leaving 6 bases of the junction unmatched. CDR3 length equals 15 residues. Germline values: CDR1 MNHEY, CDR2 SVGAGI. The CDR3 nucleotides are TGTGCCAGCAGTTACATAGCGGGAGTGAGTGAGACCCAGTACTTC. Its translation is CASSYIAGVSETQYF.

This clone was counted only a few times. The chain couples TRBV5-5 to TRBJ1-1; D perhaps matches TRBD1 (5 bases). V was pared by 3 bases and J by 9 bases, with 12 bases between. The CDR3 is 12 amino acids. Germline V gene lookup returns CDR1 SGHKS and CDR2 YYEKEE (reference sequence). CDR3 nucleotide sequence: TGTGCCAGCAGCTCTGTGGGGCCCCAAGCTTTCTTT. Protein product: CASSSVGPQAFF.

The chain combines TRBV18 with TRBJ1-3; tentative D call: TRBD1 (6 bases). Germline loops: CDR1 KGHSH, CDR2 LQKENI. V shed 2 bases and J shed 3 bases, with 14 bases lying between them. This CDR3 has 16 amino acids. The CDR3 DNA reads TGTGCCAGCTCACCAAACAGGGAGGGCATTGGAAACACCATATATTTT. Amino acid sequence: CASSPNREGIGNTIYF.

This clone was picked up one time. This chain links TRBV21-1 with TRBJ2-3; the D segment call TRBD2 is taken from the table without a DNA check. TRBV21-1 is given as a pseudogene. This CDR3 has 16 residues. The CDR3 sequence: CASNPGGKASTDTQYF. The CDR3 region has the DNA TGTGCCAGCAACCCGGGGGGGAAAGCTAGCACAGATACGCAGTATTTT.

Here the CDR3 DNA reads TGTGCCAGCGGACGGACATCCTACGAGCAGTACTTC. Its translation: CASGRTSYEQYF. The chain has TRBV2 and TRBJ2-7; possible D gene TRBD1, 5 bases. V was clipped by 8 bases and J by 1 base, with 9 bases between them. The CDR3 is 12 amino acids. Germline assignment: CDR1 SNHLY and CDR2 FYNNEI.

This clone has just one count. The chain joins TRBV19 to TRBJ2-1; TRBD1 aligns across 8 bases. CDR1 LNHDA and CDR2 SQIVND come from the germline V gene (reference sequence). The CDR3 runs to 15 residues. V lost 6 bases and J lost 4; bases outside the gene matches: 8. The CDR3 DNA reads as TGTGCCAGTAGGAACAGGGGGTTGCAATACAATGAGCAGTTCTTC. Its protein product is CASRNRGLQYNEQFF.

This clone was seen many times. The chain carries TRBV2 and TRBJ1-4; D is ambiguous. Trimming stripped 5 bases from V and 10 bases from J, with 14 bases between. The length of the CDR3 is 13 residues. Germline V lookup: CDR1 SNHLY, CDR2 FYNNEI. CDR3 loop: CASSRELGLKLFF. The CDR3 DNA follows: TGTGCCAGCAGTCGGGAGCTAGGATTAAAACTGTTTTTT.

J is TRBJ1-4 and V is TRBV9; D remains ambiguous. Germline values: CDR1 SGDLS, CDR2 YYNGEE. The CDR3 loop spans 13 amino acids. Trimming left V 3 bases short and J 8 bases short, with 11 bases between. CDR3 coding DNA: TGTGCCAGCAGCGGAGTACCGCGAGAAAAACTGTTTTTT. Translating gives CASSGVPREKLFF. The complete variable domain, with remaining parts taken from reference TRBV9 and TRBJ1-4, reads DSGVTQTPKHLITATGQRVTLRCSPRSGDLSVYWYQQSLDQGLQFLIQYYNGEERAKGNILERFSAQQFPDLHSELNLSSLELGDSALYFCASSGVPREKLFFGSGTQLSVL.

This sequence joins TRBV7-3 and TRBJ2-3, with D perhaps matching TRBD2 (7 bases). CDR1 is SGHTA, CDR2 FQGTGA, per germline. CDR3 size: 15 residues. V lost 11 bases to trimming and J lost 6 bases, with 24 bases between them. For the CDR3, the DNA is TGTGCCTCCAAAGGGGGGGCTGGTGTCTCGGATACGCAGTATTTT. It yields the protein CASKGGAGVSDTQYF.

In this sample, this clone turned up a few times. The V gene is TRBV5-1, the J gene TRBJ1-6; a possible D gene is TRBD1 (5 bases). Looked up from germline, CDR1 is SGHRS and CDR2 is YFSETQ. V lost 2 bases to trimming and J lost 9 bases, with 12 bases between them. The CDR3 contains 14 residues. CDR3 loop: CASSLKGEGSPLHF. The CDR3 nucleotides read TGCGCCAGCAGCTTAAAAGGGGAAGGTTCACCCCTCCACTTT.

The sample holds a few counts of this clone. CDR3 protein: CASSLGPIFGGAEAFF. CDR3 nucleotides: TGCGCCAGCAGCTTGGGACCTATCTTTGGAGGGGCTGAAGCTTTCTTT. The chain recombines TRBV5-1 with TRBJ1-1, with D maybe TRBD1 (5 bases). The V end lost 0 bases, the J end lost 6 bases, and 18 bases lay between the germline ends. This CDR3 contains 16 residues. Germline CDR1 and CDR2: SGHRS and YFSETQ. Looking up the rest from reference TRBV5-1 and TRBJ1-1 gives the full variable domain: KAGVTQTPRYLIKTRGQQVTLSCSPISGHRSVSWYQQTPGQGLQFLFEYFSETQRNKGNFPGRFSGRQFSNSRSEMNVSTLELGDSALYLCASSLGPIFGGAEAFFGQGTRLTVV.

The chain uses TRBV7-8 and TRBJ1-2, with D hard to call. From germline, CDR1 is SGHVS and CDR2 FQNEAQ. Deletions cut 5 bases from V and 2 bases from J, with 15 bases between. CDR3 size: 15 residues. CDR3 bases: TGTGCCAGCAGCGACTACCCCGTTACGAACTATGGCTACACCTTC. This translates into CASSDYPVTNYGYTF.

V gene TRBV27 combines with J gene TRBJ2-5; D remains ambiguous. V was pared by 2 bases and J by 1 base, with 11 bases between. CDR3 length equals 15 residues. The germline V gene has CDR1 MNHEY and CDR2 SMNVEV (reference sequence). CDR3 coding DNA: TGTGCCAGCAGTTTAAGTCGGCGGAGCCAAGAGACCCAGTACTTC. Its protein product is CASSLSRRSQETQYF.